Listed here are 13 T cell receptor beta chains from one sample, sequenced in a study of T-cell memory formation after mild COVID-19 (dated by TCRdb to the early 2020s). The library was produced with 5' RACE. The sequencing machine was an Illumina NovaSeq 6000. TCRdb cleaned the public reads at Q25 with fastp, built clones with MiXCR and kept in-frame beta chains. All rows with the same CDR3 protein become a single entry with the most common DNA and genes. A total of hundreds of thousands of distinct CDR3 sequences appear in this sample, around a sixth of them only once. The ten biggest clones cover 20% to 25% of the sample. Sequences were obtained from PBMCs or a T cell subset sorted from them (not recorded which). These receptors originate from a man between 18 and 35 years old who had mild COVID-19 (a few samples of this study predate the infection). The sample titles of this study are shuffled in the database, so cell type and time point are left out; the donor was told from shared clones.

The CDR3, as DNA: TGCAGTGCACGGCAACAGGGGGCTCGGGGCTACACCTTC. Translating it yields CSARQQGARGYTF. This chain joins TRBV20-1 and TRBJ1-2, with 9 bases identical to TRBD1. Germline lookup yields CDR1 DFQATT and CDR2 SNEGSKA (reference sequence). With 6 bases clipped from V and 8 bases from J, the junction kept 10 bases outside the gene matches. The CDR3 runs 13 residues.

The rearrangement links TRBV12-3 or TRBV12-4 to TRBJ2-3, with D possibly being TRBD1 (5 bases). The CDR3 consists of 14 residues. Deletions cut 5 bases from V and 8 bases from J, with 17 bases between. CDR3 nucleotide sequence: TGTGCCAGCAGTAATCAAGGGGTGTCGTCTACGCAGTATTTT. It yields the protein CASSNQGVSSTQYF.

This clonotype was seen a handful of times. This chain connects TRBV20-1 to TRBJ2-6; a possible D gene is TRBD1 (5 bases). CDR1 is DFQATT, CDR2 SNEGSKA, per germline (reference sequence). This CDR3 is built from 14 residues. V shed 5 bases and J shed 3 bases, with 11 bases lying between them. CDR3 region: CSASRVGGANVLTF. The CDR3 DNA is TGCAGTGCTTCCAGGGTTGGTGGGGCCAACGTCCTGACTTTC.

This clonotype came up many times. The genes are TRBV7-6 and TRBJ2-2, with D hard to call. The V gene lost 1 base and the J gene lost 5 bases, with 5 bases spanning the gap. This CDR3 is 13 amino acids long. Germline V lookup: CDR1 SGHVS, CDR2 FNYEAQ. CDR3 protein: CASSLDTTGELFF. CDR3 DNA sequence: TGTGCCAGCAGCTTAGACACAACCGGGGAGCTGTTTTTT.

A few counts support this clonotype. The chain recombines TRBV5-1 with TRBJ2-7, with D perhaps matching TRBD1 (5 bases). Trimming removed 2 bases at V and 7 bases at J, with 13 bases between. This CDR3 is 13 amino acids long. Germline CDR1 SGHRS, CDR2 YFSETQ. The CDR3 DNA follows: TGCGCCAGCAGCTTCCAGCACCAGGGAGAGCAGTACTTC. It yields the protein CASSFQHQGEQYF.

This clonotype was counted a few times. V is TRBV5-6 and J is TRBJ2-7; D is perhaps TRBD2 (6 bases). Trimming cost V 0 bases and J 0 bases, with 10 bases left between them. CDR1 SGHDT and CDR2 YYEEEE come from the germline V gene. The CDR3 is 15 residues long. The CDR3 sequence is CASSLVGGSSYEQYV. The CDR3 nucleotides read TGTGCCAGCAGCTTGGTCGGGGGAAGCTCCTACGAGCAGTACGTC.

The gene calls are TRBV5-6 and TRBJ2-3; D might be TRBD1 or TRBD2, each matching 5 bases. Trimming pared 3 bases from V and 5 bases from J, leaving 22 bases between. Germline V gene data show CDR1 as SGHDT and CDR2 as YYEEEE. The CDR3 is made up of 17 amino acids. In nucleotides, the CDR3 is TGTGCCAGCAGCTATATCGAGGGGCCCCGGCCGGAAGATACGCAGTATTTT. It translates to CASSYIEGPRPEDTQYF.

The CDR3, as DNA: TGTGCCAGCAGTGTAAGCAGGGGCTCCGAGCAGTACGTC. Amino acids: CASSVSRGSEQYV. This rearrangement joins TRBV7-2 to TRBJ2-7; a possible D gene is TRBD1 (6 bases). With 6 bases removed from V and 6 bases from J, the gap between germline ends came to 15 bases. The CDR3 is 13 residues long. The germline V gene encodes CDR1 SGHTA and CDR2 FQGNSA.

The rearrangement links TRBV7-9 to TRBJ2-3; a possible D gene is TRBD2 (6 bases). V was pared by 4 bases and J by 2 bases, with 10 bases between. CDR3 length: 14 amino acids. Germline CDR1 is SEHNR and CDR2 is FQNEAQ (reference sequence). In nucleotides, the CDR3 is TGTGCCAGCAGCTACACGGGGGTCACAGATACGCAGTATTTT. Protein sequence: CASSYTGVTDTQYF.

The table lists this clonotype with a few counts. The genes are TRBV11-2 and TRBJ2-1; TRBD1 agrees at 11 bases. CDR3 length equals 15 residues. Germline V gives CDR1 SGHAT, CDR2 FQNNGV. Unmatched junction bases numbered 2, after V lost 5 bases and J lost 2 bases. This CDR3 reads CASSQGQGAYNEQFF. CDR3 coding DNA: TGTGCCAGCAGCCAGGGACAGGGGGCCTACAATGAGCAGTTCTTC. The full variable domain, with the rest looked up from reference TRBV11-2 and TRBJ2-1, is EAGVAQSPRYKIIEKRQSVAFWCNPISGHATLYWYQQILGQGPKLLIQFQNNGVVDDSQLPKDRFSAERLKGVDSTLKIQPAKLEDSAVYLCASSQGQGAYNEQFFGPGTRLTVL.

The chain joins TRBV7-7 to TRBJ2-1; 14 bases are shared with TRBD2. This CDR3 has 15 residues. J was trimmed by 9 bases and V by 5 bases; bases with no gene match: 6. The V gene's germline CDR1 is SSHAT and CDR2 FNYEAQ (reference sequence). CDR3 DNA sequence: TGTGCCAGCAGCCCCGGGACTAGCGGGGGACGTGAGCAGTTCTTC. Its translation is CASSPGTSGGREQFF. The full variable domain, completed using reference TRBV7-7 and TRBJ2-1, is GAGVSQSPRYKVTKRGQDVTLRCDPISSHATLYWYQQALGQGPEFLTYFNYEAQPDKSGLPSDRFSAERPEGSISTLTIQRTEQRDSAMYRCASSPGTSGGREQFFGPGTRLTVL.

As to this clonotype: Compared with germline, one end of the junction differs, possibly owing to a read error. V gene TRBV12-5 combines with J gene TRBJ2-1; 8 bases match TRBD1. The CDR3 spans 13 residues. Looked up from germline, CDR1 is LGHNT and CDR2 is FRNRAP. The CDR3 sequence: CASGLVRGRGLLF. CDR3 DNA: TGTGCTAGTGGTTTGGTACGGGGCAGGGGGCTGCTCTTC.

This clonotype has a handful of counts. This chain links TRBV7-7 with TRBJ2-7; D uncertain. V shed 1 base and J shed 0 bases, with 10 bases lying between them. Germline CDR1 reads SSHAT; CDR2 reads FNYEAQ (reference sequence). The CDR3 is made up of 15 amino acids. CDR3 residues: CASSLGSSSSYEQYF. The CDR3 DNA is TGTGCCAGCAGCTTAGGCAGCTCTAGCTCCTACGAGCAGTACTTC.